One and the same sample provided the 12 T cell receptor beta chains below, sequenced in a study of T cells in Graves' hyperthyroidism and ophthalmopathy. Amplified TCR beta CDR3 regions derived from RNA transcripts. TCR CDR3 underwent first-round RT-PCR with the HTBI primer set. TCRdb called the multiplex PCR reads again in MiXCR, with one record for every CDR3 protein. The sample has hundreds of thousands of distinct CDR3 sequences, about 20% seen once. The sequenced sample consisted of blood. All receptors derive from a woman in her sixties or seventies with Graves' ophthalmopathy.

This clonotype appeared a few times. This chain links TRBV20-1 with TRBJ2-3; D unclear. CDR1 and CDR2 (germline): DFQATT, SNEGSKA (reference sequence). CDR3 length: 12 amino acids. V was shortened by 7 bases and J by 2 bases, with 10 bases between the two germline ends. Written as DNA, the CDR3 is TGCAGTGTGGGCTACTTCACAGATACGCAGTATTTT. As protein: CSVGYFTDTQYF.

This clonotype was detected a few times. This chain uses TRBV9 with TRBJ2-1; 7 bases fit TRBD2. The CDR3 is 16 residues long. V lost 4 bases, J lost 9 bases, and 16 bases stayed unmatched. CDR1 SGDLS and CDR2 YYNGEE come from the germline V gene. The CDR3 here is CASSLNPSGLLGEQFF. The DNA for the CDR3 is TGTGCCAGCAGCCTTAATCCTAGCGGCCTCTTAGGTGAGCAGTTCTTC.

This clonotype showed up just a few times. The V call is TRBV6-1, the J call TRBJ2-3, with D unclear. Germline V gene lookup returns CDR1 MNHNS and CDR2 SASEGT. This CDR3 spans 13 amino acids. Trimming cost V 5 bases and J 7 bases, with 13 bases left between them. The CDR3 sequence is CASSPDGSYTQYF. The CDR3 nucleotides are TGTGCCAGCAGTCCCGACGGATCTTATACGCAGTATTTT.

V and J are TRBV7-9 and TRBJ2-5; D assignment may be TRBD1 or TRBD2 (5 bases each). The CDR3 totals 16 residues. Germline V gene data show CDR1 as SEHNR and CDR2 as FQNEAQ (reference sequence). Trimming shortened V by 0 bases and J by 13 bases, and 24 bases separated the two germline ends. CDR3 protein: CASSLASQRPGKSGYF. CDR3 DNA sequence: TGTGCCAGCAGCTTAGCGAGCCAGCGGCCAGGGAAAAGCGGGTACTTC.

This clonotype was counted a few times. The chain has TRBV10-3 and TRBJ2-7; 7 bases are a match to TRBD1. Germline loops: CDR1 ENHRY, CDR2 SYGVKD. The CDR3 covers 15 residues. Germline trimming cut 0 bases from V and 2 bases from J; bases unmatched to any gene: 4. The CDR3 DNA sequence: TGTGCCATCAGTGAGTCAGGACAGGTGCCCTACGAGCAGTACTTC. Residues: CAISESGQVPYEQYF.

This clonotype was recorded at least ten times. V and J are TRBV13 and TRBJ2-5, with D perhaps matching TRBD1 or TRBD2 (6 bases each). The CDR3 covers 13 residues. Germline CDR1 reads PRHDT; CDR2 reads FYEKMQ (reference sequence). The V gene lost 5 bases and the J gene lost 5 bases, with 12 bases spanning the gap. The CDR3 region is CASSVRGLETQYF. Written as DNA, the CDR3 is TGTGCCAGCAGCGTACGGGGGCTGGAGACCCAGTACTTC.

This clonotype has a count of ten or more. CDR3 protein: CASSASPGNTEAFF. The CDR3 DNA sequence: TGTGCCAGCAGTGCCTCCCCGGGTAACACTGAAGCTTTCTTT. The gene calls are TRBV6-4 and TRBJ1-1; D unclear. Germline values: CDR1 MRHNA, CDR2 SNTAGT. This CDR3 region has 14 residues. V dropped 4 bases and J dropped 2 bases, with 11 bases sitting between them.

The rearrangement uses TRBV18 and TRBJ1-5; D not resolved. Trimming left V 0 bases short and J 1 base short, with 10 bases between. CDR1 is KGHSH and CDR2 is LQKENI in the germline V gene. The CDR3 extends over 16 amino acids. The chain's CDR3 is CASSPPNFPSNQPQHF. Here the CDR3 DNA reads TGTGCCAGCTCACCACCGAATTTTCCCAGCAATCAGCCCCAGCATTTT. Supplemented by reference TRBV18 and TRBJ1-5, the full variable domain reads NAGVMQNPRHLVRRRGQEARLRCSPMKGHSHVYWYRQLPEEGLKFMVYLQKENIIDESGMPKERFSAEFPKEGPSILRIQQVVRGDSAAYFCASSPPNFPSNQPQHFGDGTRLSIL.

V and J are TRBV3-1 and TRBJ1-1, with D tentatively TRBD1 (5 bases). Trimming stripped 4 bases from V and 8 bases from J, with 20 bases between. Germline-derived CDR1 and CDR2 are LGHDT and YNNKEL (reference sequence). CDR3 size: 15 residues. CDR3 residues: CASSPNDLYGQEAFF. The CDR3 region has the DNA TGTGCCAGCAGCCCGAATGATTTGTATGGACAAGAAGCTTTCTTT.

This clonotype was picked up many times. DNA of the CDR3: TGTGCCAGCAGTAGGGGACAGGGATCGGACTATGGCTACACCTTC. Protein product: CASSRGQGSDYGYTF. This chain uses TRBV6-1 with TRBJ1-2, with 9 bases that match TRBD1. Germline-derived CDR1 and CDR2 are MNHNS and SASEGT. This CDR3 has 15 residues. V lost 5 bases and J lost 3; bases outside the gene matches: 7.

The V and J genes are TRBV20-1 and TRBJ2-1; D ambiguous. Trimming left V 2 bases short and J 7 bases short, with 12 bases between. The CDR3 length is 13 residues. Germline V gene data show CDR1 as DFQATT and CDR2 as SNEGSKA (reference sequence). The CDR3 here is CSARPAAQNEQFF. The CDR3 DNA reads TGCAGTGCTAGACCCGCGGCGCAAAATGAGCAGTTCTTC.

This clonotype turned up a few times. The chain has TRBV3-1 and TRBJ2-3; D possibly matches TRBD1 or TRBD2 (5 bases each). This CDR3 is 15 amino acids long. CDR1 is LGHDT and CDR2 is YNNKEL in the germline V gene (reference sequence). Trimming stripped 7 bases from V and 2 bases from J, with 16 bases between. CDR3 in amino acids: CASTLARGHTDTQYF. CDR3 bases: TGTGCCAGCACCTTGGCCCGGGGCCACACAGATACGCAGTATTTT.